Following are 31 T cell receptor beta chains from one sample sequenced in a study of blood T cell repertoires in COVID-19. The data were produced by immunoSEQ multiplex PCR, yet TCRdb's version contains in-frame clones alone and is incomplete. Of under 250,000 clones detected, around 81% appear once; the ten largest clones hold around 3%. Sequences were obtained from peripheral blood. These receptors were taken from a woman in her twenties or thirties who had recovered from COVID-19.

This clone has a handful of counts. The chain links TRBV2 to TRBJ1-2; D gene ambiguous. The CDR3 has 12 amino acids. The germline CDR1 and CDR2 sequences are SNHLY and FYNNEI. The germline V and J ends were trimmed by 1 base and 8 bases, with 8 bases remaining between them. CDR3 DNA sequence: TGTGCCAGCAGTGAAGGGCCGGGGGGCTACACCTTC. It encodes CASSEGPGGYTF.

The chain couples TRBV12-5 to TRBJ2-7, with 7 bases fitting TRBD2. V trimming: 5 bases; J trimming: 6 bases; junction bases outside the gene matches: 13. CDR1 LGHNT and CDR2 FRNRAP come from the germline V gene. This CDR3 has 15 amino acids. The CDR3 DNA follows: TGTGCTAGTGGTAAAGGGACCCACGGGGGGTCCGAGCAGTACTTC. Translating it yields CASGKGTHGGSEQYF.

The gene calls are TRBV2 and TRBJ1-4; maybe TRBD1 (6 bases). Germline CDR1 and CDR2: SNHLY and FYNNEI. The germline V and J ends were trimmed by 0 bases and 0 bases, with 20 bases remaining between them. This CDR3 has 20 amino acids. CDR3 residues: CASSEALQLRGRTTNEKLFF. CDR3 nucleotide sequence: TGTGCCAGCAGTGAAGCGCTTCAGCTCAGGGGACGAACAACTAATGAAAAACTGTTTTTT.

The table lists this clone with a few counts. The V and J genes are TRBV5-1 and TRBJ1-1, with D possibly TRBD1 on 5 matching bases. The V and J ends lost 6 bases and 0 bases respectively, with 12 bases between them. Per the germline V gene, CDR1 is SGHRS and CDR2 is YFSETQ. CDR3 size: 14 residues. CDR3 coding DNA: TGCGCCAGCAACCCGACAGAGATGAACACTGAAGCTTTCTTT. Translated, it gives CASNPTEMNTEAFF.

The chain is built from TRBV18 and TRBJ2-2, with TRBD2 matching over 9 bases. V shed 3 bases and J 4 bases; nucleotides not matched to a gene: 12. Germline CDR1 KGHSH, CDR2 LQKENI. This CDR3 has 18 amino acids. This chain's CDR3 is CASSPLLAGLRITGELFF. CDR3 DNA sequence: TGTGCCAGCTCACCTTTGCTAGCGGGACTACGAATCACCGGGGAGCTGTTTTTT.

This rearrangement joins TRBV7-9 to TRBJ1-1; 7 bases are shared with TRBD1. The ends lost 5 bases at V and 9 bases at J; junction bases unmatched: 9. Germline V gene data show CDR1 as SEHNR and CDR2 as FQNEAQ (reference sequence). The length of the CDR3 is 13 residues. The CDR3 nucleotides are TGTGCCAGCAGCCCAACGGACAGGAACCAAGCTTTCTTT. This encodes CASSPTDRNQAFF.

The chain links TRBV28 to TRBJ1-3; D perhaps matches TRBD1 (5 bases). Germline CDR1 is MDHEN and CDR2 is SYDVKM. The CDR3 is made up of 15 amino acids. Trimming left V 4 bases short and J 1 base short, with 11 bases between. CDR3 sequence: CASSWGGVSGNTIYF. The CDR3 region has the DNA TGTGCCAGCAGTTGGGGGGGGGTATCTGGAAACACCATATATTTT.

The chain couples TRBV29-1 to TRBJ2-1; D not certain. Germline CDR1 reads SQVTM; CDR2 reads ANQGSEA. V lost 3 bases and J lost 0, with 9 bases in between. There are 14 residues in the CDR3. The CDR3 DNA reads TGCAGCGTTGAGAACGGGTACTCCTACAATGAGCAGTTCTTC. It encodes CSVENGYSYNEQFF.

CDR3 sequence (DNA): TGCGCCAGCAGCTTGGATCCTAGCGGAAACAATGAGCAGTTCTTC. It is translated as CASSLDPSGNNEQFF. The V gene is TRBV5-1, the J gene TRBJ2-1; 7 bases map to TRBD2. Looked up from germline, CDR1 is SGHRS and CDR2 is YFSETQ. V lost 0 bases to trimming and J lost 5 bases; unmatched junction nucleotides: 5. The CDR3 length is 15 residues.

The CDR3 DNA sequence: TGTGCCAGCAGTTCCCCCGTCGGGGGTCATCAGCCCCAGCATTTT. Protein product: CASSSPVGGHQPQHF. The chain uses TRBV28 and TRBJ1-5, with a weak D call TRBD1 (5 bases). V was trimmed by 4 bases and J by 5 bases, leaving 15 bases between them. Looked up from germline, CDR1 is MDHEN and CDR2 is SYDVKM. The CDR3 extends over 15 amino acids.

V usage is TRBV5-1 and J usage is TRBJ1-1; D might be TRBD1 (5 bases). V was cut by 0 bases and J by 5 bases, with 17 bases left in between. Germline values: CDR1 SGHRS, CDR2 YFSETQ. The CDR3 is 16 residues long. The CDR3 nucleotides are TGCGCCAGCAGCTTGGGACTTAGGCAGGGTCAAACTGAAGCTTTCTTT. Its protein product is CASSLGLRQGQTEAFF.

V gene TRBV11-1 combines with J gene TRBJ2-1; perhaps TRBD1 as D (5 bases). CDR1 and CDR2 (germline): SGHAT, FQDESV (reference sequence). There are 15 residues in the CDR3. Trimming took off 5 bases at V and 12 bases at J, with 23 bases between the two ends. The CDR3 coding sequence is TGTGCCAGCAGCGCCCCCGGTCAGGGCCTCCGTGGGCAGTTCTTC. It translates to CASSAPGQGLRGQFF.

This chain links TRBV9 with TRBJ2-1; the D is unclear. This CDR3 comprises 12 residues. CDR1 and CDR2 (germline): SGDLS, YYNGEE. V was cut by 2 bases and J by 3 bases, with 3 bases left in between. This CDR3 is CASSVSYNEQFF. The CDR3 bases are TGTGCCAGCAGCGTTAGCTACAATGAGCAGTTCTTC.

The V call is TRBV29-1, the J call TRBJ2-1, with TRBD2 identical over 7 bases. The V gene end was trimmed by 0 bases and the J gene end by 0 bases; junction bases not matched to a gene: 5. The CDR3 has 16 residues. In germline, CDR1 is SQVTM, CDR2 ANQGSEA. CDR3 sequence (DNA): TGCAGCGTTGAAGAACGGGGGAGGGGCTCCTACAATGAGCAGTTCTTC. It specifies CSVEERGRGSYNEQFF.

This clone has a handful of counts. This chain uses TRBV11-2 with TRBJ2-1; a possible D gene is TRBD2 (5 bases). The germline V gene encodes CDR1 SGHAT and CDR2 FQNNGV. The CDR3 contains 15 residues. V lost 2 bases and J 3 bases, leaving 11 bases between the germline ends. The DNA of the CDR3 is TGTGCCAGCAGCTTAAGAGCAGCGGACTACAATGAGCAGTTCTTC. Protein product: CASSLRAADYNEQFF.

The rearrangement uses TRBV10-3 and TRBJ1-3; no clear D. The CDR3 loop spans 14 amino acids. V shed 6 bases and J shed 0 bases, with 9 bases lying between them. From germline, CDR1 is ENHRY and CDR2 SYGVKD. The CDR3: CAIRYINSGNTIYF. For the CDR3, the DNA is TGTGCCATCAGATACATTAACTCTGGAAACACCATATATTTT.

This chain joins TRBV7-3 and TRBJ2-7, with 9 bases lining up with TRBD2. CDR3 size: 16 residues. Germline lookup yields CDR1 SGHTA and CDR2 FQGTGA. J was trimmed by 4 bases and V by 5 bases; bases with no gene match: 12. The CDR3 is CASSPNPPSGKYEQYF. Written as DNA, the CDR3 is TGTGCCAGCAGCCCTAATCCTCCTAGCGGGAAGTACGAGCAGTACTTC.

Comments on this clone: A junction boundary mismatches the germline segment, possibly from a read error. The chain couples TRBV9 to TRBJ1-3; possibly TRBD1 for D (6 bases). Germline V gene data show CDR1 as SGDLS and CDR2 as YYNGEE. The CDR3 has 16 amino acids. CDR3 region: CASSVTGRFSGNTIYF. The CDR3 region has the DNA TGTGCCAGTAGCGTGACAGGTCGATTCTCTGGAAACACCATATATTTT.

The chain uses TRBV28 and TRBJ2-3; possible D gene TRBD2, 6 bases. CDR3 length: 19 amino acids. Trimming pared 3 bases from V and 0 bases from J, leaving 22 bases between. The germline V gene encodes CDR1 MDHEN and CDR2 SYDVKM. The CDR3 sequence is CASSFLGAGKDISTDTQYF. The CDR3 DNA sequence: TGTGCCAGCAGTTTTCTCGGGGCGGGAAAAGACATTAGCACAGATACGCAGTATTTT.

The J gene is TRBJ1-2, the V gene TRBV6-5; 8 positions agree with TRBD1. Germline lookup yields CDR1 MNHEY and CDR2 SVGAGI. The CDR3 length is 13 residues. Trimming cost V 2 bases and J 8 bases; bases outside gene matches: 4. This CDR3 is CASSYVTGEGYTF. The CDR3, as DNA: TGTGCCAGCAGTTACGTGACAGGGGAAGGCTACACCTTC.

The rearrangement links TRBV13 to TRBJ2-2; 12 bases align to TRBD2. The CDR3 has 16 residues. Losses at the gene ends were 3 bases for V and 6 bases for J; bases not matched to a gene: 5. CDR1 and CDR2 from the germline V gene are PRHDT and FYEKMQ (reference sequence). The CDR3 region is CASSLTSGRGSGELFF. The CDR3 nucleotides are TGTGCCAGCAGCTTGACTAGCGGGAGAGGTTCCGGGGAGCTGTTTTTT. The variable domain in full, completed from reference TRBV13 and TRBJ2-2, reads AAGVIQSPRHLIKEKRETATLKCYPIPRHDTVYWYQQGPGQDPQFLISFYEKMQSDKGSIPDRFSAQQFSDYHSELNMSSLELGDSALYFCASSLTSGRGSGELFFGEGSRLTVL.

This clone was seen a single time. The rearrangement uses TRBV25-1 and TRBJ1-2; D is ambiguous. Trimming cost V 1 base and J 8 bases, with 11 bases left between them. Germline lookup yields CDR1 MGHDK and CDR2 SYGVNS. CDR3 size: 13 residues. The DNA of the CDR3 is TGTGCCAGCAGTGAATCCCAGGAATTCGGCTACACCTTC. The encoded protein is CASSESQEFGYTF.

A remark on this clone: A junction end diverges from the germline sequence, so it may reflect a read error. The chain couples TRBV7-2 to TRBJ1-1; 7 nucleotides line up with TRBD1. This CDR3 contains 14 residues. Germline V gene data show CDR1 as SGHTA and CDR2 as FQGNSA. The CDR3 bases are TGTGCCAGCAGCAGGGGACAGATGAACACTGAAACTTTCTTT. Translating it yields CASSRGQMNTETFF.

This clone was observed a handful of times. The chain recombines TRBV5-6 with TRBJ2-1; D not certain. The CDR3 totals 12 residues. CDR1 is SGHDT, CDR2 YYEEEE, per germline. V lost 4 bases and J 7 bases, leaving 9 bases between the germline ends. The CDR3 protein is CASSLVSNEQFF. The CDR3 nucleotides read TGTGCCAGCAGCCTGGTGTCAAATGAGCAGTTCTTC.

The V gene is TRBV10-2, the J gene TRBJ2-7, with D possibly TRBD2 on 5 matching bases. V was trimmed by 0 bases and J by 6 bases, leaving 12 bases between them. CDR1 is WSHSY, CDR2 SAAADI, per germline. CDR3 size: 14 residues. The CDR3 DNA is TGCGCCAGCAGTGAGTCCGAGGGAGAGGGCGAGCAGTACTTC. It specifies CASSESEGEGEQYF.

CDR3 sequence: CASSPGFRETQYF. In DNA form, the CDR3 reads TGTGCCAGCAGCCCCGGGTTTCGAGAGACCCAGTACTTC. V is TRBV28 and J is TRBJ2-5; D not resolved. Trimming pared 6 bases from V and 4 bases from J, leaving 12 bases between. Germline V lookup: CDR1 MDHEN, CDR2 SYDVKM. The length of the CDR3 is 13 residues.

This chain connects TRBV28 to TRBJ1-1, with D maybe TRBD1 (5 bases). Trimming took 4 bases from V and 4 from J, leaving 13 bases between them. The germline gives CDR1 MDHEN, CDR2 SYDVKM. The CDR3 spans 14 residues. The CDR3 is CASSYRSGVTEAFF. CDR3 nucleotide sequence: TGTGCCAGCAGTTACCGTTCGGGGGTCACTGAAGCTTTCTTT. Combining the CDR3 with reference TRBV28 and TRBJ1-1 gives the whole variable domain DVKVTQSSRYLVKRTGEKVFLECVQDMDHENMFWYRQDPGLGLRLIYFSYDVKMKEKGDIPEGYSVSREKKERFSLILESASTNQTSMYLCASSYRSGVTEAFFGQGTRLTVV.

The chain links TRBV5-1 to TRBJ2-7; weak D call: TRBD1 (6 bases). The length of the CDR3 is 13 residues. V lost 6 bases and J 1 base, leaving 11 bases between the germline ends. Germline CDR1 reads SGHRS; CDR2 reads YFSETQ. The CDR3 is CASTQGQSYEQYF. CDR3 DNA: TGCGCCAGCACTCAGGGGCAGTCCTACGAGCAGTACTTC.

The V gene is TRBV5-4, the J gene TRBJ1-1, with 11 bases aligning to TRBD1. The CDR3 has 16 residues. V trimming: 4 bases; J trimming: 5 bases; junction bases outside the gene matches: 10. The germline V gene encodes CDR1 SGHNT and CDR2 YYREEE (reference sequence). CDR3 residues: CASSTGQGAYLTEAFF. The CDR3 DNA sequence: TGTGCCAGCAGCACCGGACAGGGGGCTTATTTAACTGAAGCTTTCTTT. Drawing the rest from reference TRBV5-4 and TRBJ1-1, the complete variable domain is ETGVTQSPTHLIKTRGQQVTLRCSSQSGHNTVSWYQQALGQGPQFIFQYYREEENGRGNFPPRFSGLQFPNYSSELNVNALELDDSALYLCASSTGQGAYLTEAFFGQGTRLTVV.

This sequence joins TRBV7-2 and TRBJ2-7; weak D call: TRBD2 (5 bases). The CDR3 consists of 15 residues. CDR1 is SGHTA, CDR2 FQGNSA, per germline. Trimming cost V 1 base and J 5 bases, with 15 bases left between them. CDR3 protein: CASSLERAGYNEQYF. DNA of the CDR3: TGTGCCAGCAGCTTAGAGAGGGCAGGCTACAACGAGCAGTACTTC.

This sequence joins TRBV12-3 or TRBV12-4 and TRBJ1-1; no firm D call. CDR3 length equals 13 residues. V lost 5 bases to trimming and J lost 6 bases, with 13 bases between them. In DNA, the CDR3 is TGTGCCAGCAGTAGTTGGAGGGCCCCTGAAGCTTTCTTT. Translation gives CASSSWRAPEAFF.